Each of the 15 T cell receptor beta chains below was sequenced from the same sample in a study of OX40 agonist ivuxolimab in advanced cancers. Library method: the immunoSEQ multiplex PCR assay. The source is immuneACCESS, and TCRdb retained only in-frame sequences with V and J called. Part of the clones is not carried over; for the studies checked, unresolved V genes explain less than half of this, and the remainder is unexplained. For this sample the table gives around 18,000 clones, of which over 60% were detected only once. Together, the top ten hold approximately 25% of the sample. The specimen was CD4+ or CD8+ T cells sorted from blood, collected in a trial of the OX40 agonist ivuxolimab. The source of these receptors is an adult with an advanced solid tumor such as melanoma, head and neck, liver or kidney cancer.

Written as DNA, the CDR3 is TGTGCCAGCAGCTTAGGTGACTGGAGACCCAATGAGCAGTTCTTC. This codes for CASSLGDWRPNEQFF. The J gene is TRBJ2-1, the V gene TRBV7-8, with unresolved D. Trimming took off 1 base at V and 6 bases at J, with 13 bases between the two ends. The CDR3 sequence is 15 residues long. Per germline, CDR1 SGHVS and CDR2 FQNEAQ.

This clone is labeled medium-sized. The rearrangement joins TRBV7-2 to TRBJ2-1, with a tentative D call TRBD1 (6 bases). The CDR3 has 16 residues. V lost 3 bases, J lost 0 bases, and 12 bases lay in between. Germline CDR1 reads SGHTA; CDR2 reads FQGNSA. Here the CDR3 reads CASSFPRGSSYNEQFF. The DNA of the CDR3 is TGTGCCAGCAGCTTCCCGAGGGGGAGCTCCTACAATGAGCAGTTCTTC. Using reference TRBV7-2 and TRBJ2-1 for the parts outside the CDR3, the full variable domain is GAGVSQSPSNKVTEKGKDVELRCDPISGHTALYWYRQSLGQGLEFLIYFQGNSAPDKSGLPSDRFSAERTGGSVSTLTIQRTQQEDSAVYLCASSFPRGSSYNEQFFGPGTRLTVL.

A few counts support this clone. The chain has TRBV19 and TRBJ2-5, with 7 bases matching TRBD2. The CDR3 loop spans 13 amino acids. Unmatched junction bases numbered 7, after V lost 7 bases and J lost 5 bases. CDR1 LNHDA and CDR2 SQIVND come from the germline V gene (reference sequence). The CDR3 protein is CASKRGKGETQYF. CDR3 DNA: TGTGCCAGTAAGCGGGGAAAAGGGGAGACCCAGTACTTC.

This clone was found a few times. The chain uses TRBV13 and TRBJ1-1; D is possibly TRBD1 (5 bases). Trimming cost V 4 bases and J 10 bases, with 13 bases left between them. This CDR3 spans 12 amino acids. Germline V gene sequence: CDR1 PRHDT, CDR2 FYEKMQ (reference sequence). DNA of the CDR3: TGTGCCAGCAGCTACGGGACGGATGGAGCTTTCTTT. Its translation is CASSYGTDGAFF.

This clone has a handful of counts. The V gene is TRBV4-1, the J gene TRBJ1-1; tentatively, D is TRBD1 (5 bases). The CDR3 covers 12 residues. Trimming left V 8 bases short and J 1 base short, with 8 bases between. Germline values: CDR1 MGHRA, CDR2 YSYEKL. The CDR3 region is CASRGGNTEAFF. CDR3 DNA sequence: TGCGCCAGCCGCGGGGGGAACACTGAAGCTTTCTTT.

The DNA for the CDR3 is TGTGCCAGCAGCTTAGTCCCGGGTGAGCAGTTCTTC. Translation gives CASSLVPGEQFF. This chain uses TRBV7-6 with TRBJ2-1; no clear D gene. Germline assignment: CDR1 SGHVS and CDR2 FNYEAQ. The V and J ends lost 1 base and 9 bases respectively, with 7 bases between them. The CDR3 totals 12 residues.

CDR3 nucleotide sequence: TGTGCCAGCAGCGCCGATATGAACACTGAAGCTTTCTTT. Its translation: CASSADMNTEAFF. The gene calls are TRBV5-6 and TRBJ1-1; D is unresolved. The CDR3 runs 13 residues. V was shortened by 4 bases and J by 0 bases, with 7 bases between the two germline ends. From germline, CDR1 is SGHDT and CDR2 YYEEEE. The entire variable domain, with the rest obtained from reference TRBV5-6 and TRBJ1-1, is as follows: DAGVTQSPTHLIKTRGQQVTLRCSPKSGHDTVSWYQQALGQGPQFIFQYYEEEERQRGNFPDRFSGHQFPNYSSELNVNALLLGDSALYLCASSADMNTEAFFGQGTRLTVV.

This clone was observed once. This chain links TRBV7-6 with TRBJ2-3, with 14 positions matching TRBD2. The germline V gene has CDR1 SGHVS and CDR2 FNYEAQ. Trimming took 5 bases from V and 8 from J; bases not matched to a gene: 6. The CDR3 consists of 15 residues. The CDR3 loop is CASSPTSGGAGTQYF. CDR3 nucleotides: TGTGCCAGCAGCCCGACTAGCGGGGGGGCGGGTACGCAGTATTTT.

The chain recombines TRBV11-2 with TRBJ2-7; TRBD1 might be the D (6 bases). V lost 5 bases and J 0 bases, leaving 11 bases between the germline ends. Germline CDR1 is SGHAT and CDR2 is FQNNGV. CDR3 length equals 14 residues. The DNA for the CDR3 is TGTGCCAGCAGCCCAAAGGACAGCTCCTACGAGCAGTACTTC. Protein: CASSPKDSSYEQYF.

V gene TRBV6-5 combines with J gene TRBJ1-2; D is uncertain. V lost 5 bases and J 2 bases, leaving 6 bases between the germline ends. The CDR3 sequence is 12 residues long. CDR1 and CDR2 (germline): MNHEY, SVGAGI. CDR3 region: CASSRVNYGYTF. The CDR3 nucleotides read TGTGCCAGCAGTCGGGTCAACTATGGCTACACCTTC.

The rearrangement joins TRBV5-6 to TRBJ2-7, with D perhaps TRBD2 (5 bases). The V end was cut by 2 bases, the J end by 2 bases, with 5 bases between. The CDR3 totals 12 residues. Germline V gives CDR1 SGHDT, CDR2 YYEEEE. The CDR3 DNA follows: TGTGCCAGCAGCTTCGGGACCTACGAGCAGTACTTC. Amino acid sequence: CASSFGTYEQYF.

The V and J genes are TRBV11-3 and TRBJ1-6, with D hard to call. This CDR3 is built from 15 residues. Germline V gene sequence: CDR1 SGHNT, CDR2 YENEEA. V was clipped by 5 bases and J by 7 bases, with 15 bases between them. Written as DNA, the CDR3 is TGTGCCAGCAGCGCCGACCCATCCGTGAATTCACCCCTCCACTTT. This sequence encodes CASSADPSVNSPLHF.

In this sample, this clone turned up a few times. This chain connects TRBV7-2 to TRBJ2-5, with 14 bases matching TRBD2. Trimming at V came to 5 bases and at J to 5 bases, leaving 4 bases not matched to a gene. The germline CDR1 and CDR2 sequences are SGHTA and FQGNSA. This CDR3 comprises 15 residues. The CDR3 here is CASSRLAGGRETQYF. The CDR3 bases are TGTGCCAGCAGCCGACTAGCGGGGGGGCGTGAGACCCAGTACTTC.

The V gene is TRBV5-4, the J gene TRBJ1-4; D is unclear. V lost 4 bases, J lost 2 bases, and 15 bases lay in between. CDR3 length: 16 amino acids. CDR1 is SGHNT and CDR2 is YYREEE in the germline V gene (reference sequence). This CDR3 reads CASSLTAGRTNEKLFF. CDR3 coding DNA: TGTGCCAGCAGCCTGACGGCCGGGAGGACTAATGAAAAACTGTTTTTT.

The genes are TRBV19 and TRBJ1-5, with D perhaps matching TRBD1 (6 bases). Looked up from germline, CDR1 is LNHDA and CDR2 is SQIVND (reference sequence). The CDR3 extends over 13 amino acids. V shed 9 bases and J shed 5 bases, with 14 bases lying between them. CDR3 sequence (DNA): TGTGCCAGCAGGACAGCCTTAGATCAGCCCCAGCATTTT. Its protein product is CASRTALDQPQHF.